This TCR beta chain was sequenced for a study of vaccination and CD4 T cells after COVID-19. Treatment given: approximately nine-day PBMC culture with coronavirus spike peptide pools or control peptides (ViraFEST assay). Sequencing of cultured CD4+ T cell DNA used the Oncomine TCR Beta short-read assay. TCRdb recomputed calls from the PCR reads with MiXCR, one row per CDR3 protein. Altogether under 11,000 distinct CDR3 sequences are present, roughly two fifths being singletons, with the ten largest covering around 29%. Germline V gene lookup returns CDR1 DFQATT and CDR2 SNEGSKA (reference sequence). This CDR3 region has 13 residues. The ends were cut back, 2 bases at V and 0 bases at J, with 7 bases in the middle. Points on this clonotype: Antigen: not known.

This clonotype was obtained from a human donor who had recovered from COVID-19. Sequencing used CD4+ T cells from blood, cultured in vitro. V gene TRBV20-1 combines with J gene TRBJ2-5; the D gene is possibly TRBD2 (6 bases). The CDR3 DNA follows: TGCAGTGCTAGAAGGACTAACCAAGAGACCCAGTACTTC. Residues: CSARRTNQETQYF.